This TCR beta chain was sequenced during a study of T cells in Graves' hyperthyroidism and ophthalmopathy. Study findings and constraints: Classification by a 13 V-J model distinguished ophthalmopathy from stable hyperthyroidism. In blood, most of the thyroid clonotypes expanded above 0.001 were also present.

This CDR3 region has 17 residues. With 5 bases removed from V and 2 bases from J, the gap between germline ends came to 16 bases. The germline V gene encodes CDR1 MNHEY and CDR2 SMNVEV (reference sequence). Details on this clonotype: The antigen remains unidentified.

It was RNA transcripts that yielded the amplified TCR beta CDR3 regions. An initial round of RT-PCR targeting the TCR CDR3 relied on the HTBI primer set. TCRdb itself ran the multiplex PCR reads through MiXCR, one entry per CDR3 protein. The table includes 500,000 to 600,000 distinct CDR3 sequences, approximately 20% detected once. The chain employs TRBV27 and TRBJ2-6; D may be TRBD1 or TRBD2 (5 bases each). Sequencing was performed on blood. This sequence was found in a man aged 35 to 55 with Graves' ophthalmopathy. The CDR3 coding sequence is TGTGCCAGCAGTCGGGATCCAGGGCAAACTGGGGCCAACGTCCTGACTTTC. This codes for CASSRDPGQTGANVLTF.